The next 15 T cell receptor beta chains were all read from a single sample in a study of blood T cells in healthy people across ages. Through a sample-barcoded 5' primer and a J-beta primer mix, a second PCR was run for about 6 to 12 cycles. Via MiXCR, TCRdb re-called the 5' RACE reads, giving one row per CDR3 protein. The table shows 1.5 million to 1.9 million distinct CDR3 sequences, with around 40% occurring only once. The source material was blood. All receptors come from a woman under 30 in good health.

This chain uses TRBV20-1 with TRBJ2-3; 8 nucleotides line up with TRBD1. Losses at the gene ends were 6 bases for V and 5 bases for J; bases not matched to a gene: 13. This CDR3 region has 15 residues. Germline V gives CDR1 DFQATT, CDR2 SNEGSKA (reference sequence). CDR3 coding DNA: TGCAGTGCCGCAGTCCCAACAGGGGGACAAGATACGCAGTATTTT. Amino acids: CSAAVPTGGQDTQYF.

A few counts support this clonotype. The CDR3 DNA sequence: TGTGCCAGCAGTTCACGGTATAATTCACCCCTCCACTTT. This sequence encodes CASSSRYNSPLHF. The genes are TRBV6-5 and TRBJ1-6; D unresolved. Trimming took 4 bases from V and 4 from J, leaving 5 bases between them. The length of the CDR3 is 13 residues. Looked up from germline, CDR1 is MNHEY and CDR2 is SVGAGI.

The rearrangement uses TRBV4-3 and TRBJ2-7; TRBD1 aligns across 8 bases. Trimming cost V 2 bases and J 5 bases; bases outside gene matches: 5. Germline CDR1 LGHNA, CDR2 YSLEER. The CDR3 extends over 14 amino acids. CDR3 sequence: CASSQLRGHHEQYF. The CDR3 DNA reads TGCGCCAGCAGCCAACTCAGGGGGCACCACGAGCAGTACTTC.

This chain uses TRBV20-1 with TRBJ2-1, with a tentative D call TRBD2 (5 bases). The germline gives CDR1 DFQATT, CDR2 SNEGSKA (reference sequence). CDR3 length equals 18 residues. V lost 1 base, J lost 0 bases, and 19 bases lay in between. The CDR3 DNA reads TGCAGTGCTAGAGCGGGGATCTACAGCGCCAGCTCCTACAATGAGCAGTTCTTC. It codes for CSARAGIYSASSYNEQFF.

As DNA, the CDR3 is TGTGCCAGCAGTTTGGCAGTGGGAGCTAACTATGGCTACACCTTC. As protein: CASSLAVGANYGYTF. V gene TRBV12-3 or TRBV12-4 combines with J gene TRBJ1-2; unclear D gene. This CDR3 comprises 15 residues. The V and J ends lost 3 bases and 0 bases respectively, with 11 bases between them.

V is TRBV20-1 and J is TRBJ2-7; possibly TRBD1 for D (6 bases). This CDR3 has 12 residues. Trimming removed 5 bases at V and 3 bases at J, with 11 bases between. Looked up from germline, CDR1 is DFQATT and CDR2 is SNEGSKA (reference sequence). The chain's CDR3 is CSARRQVYEQYF. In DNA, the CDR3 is TGCAGTGCTCGGCGACAGGTCTACGAGCAGTACTTC.

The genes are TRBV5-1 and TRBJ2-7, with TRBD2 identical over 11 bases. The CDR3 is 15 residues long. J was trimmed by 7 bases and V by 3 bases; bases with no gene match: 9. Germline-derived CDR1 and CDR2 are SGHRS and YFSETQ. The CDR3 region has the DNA TGCGCCAGCAGCTATACGGGACTAGCGGCTAATGAGCAGTACTTC. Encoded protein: CASSYTGLAANEQYF.

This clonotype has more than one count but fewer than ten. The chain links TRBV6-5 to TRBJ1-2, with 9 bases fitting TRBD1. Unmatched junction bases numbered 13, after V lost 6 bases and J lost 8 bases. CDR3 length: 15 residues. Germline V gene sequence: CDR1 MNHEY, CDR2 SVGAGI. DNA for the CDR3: TGTGCCAGCAGAAAAGGGGACAGGGAGGTCTACGGCTACACCTTC. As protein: CASRKGDREVYGYTF.

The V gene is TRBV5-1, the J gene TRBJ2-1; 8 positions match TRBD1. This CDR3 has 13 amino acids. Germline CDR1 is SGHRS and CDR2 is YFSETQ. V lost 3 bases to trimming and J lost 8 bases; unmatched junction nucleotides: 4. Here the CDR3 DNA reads TGCGCCAGCAGCTCGGACAGGGCCTATGAGCAGTTCTTC. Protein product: CASSSDRAYEQFF.

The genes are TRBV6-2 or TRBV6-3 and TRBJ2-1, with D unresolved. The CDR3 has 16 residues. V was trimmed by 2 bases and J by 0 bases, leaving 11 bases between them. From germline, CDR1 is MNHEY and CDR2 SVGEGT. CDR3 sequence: CASSYEAHSSYNEQFF. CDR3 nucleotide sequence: TGTGCCAGCAGTTACGAAGCTCATTCCTCCTACAATGAGCAGTTCTTC.

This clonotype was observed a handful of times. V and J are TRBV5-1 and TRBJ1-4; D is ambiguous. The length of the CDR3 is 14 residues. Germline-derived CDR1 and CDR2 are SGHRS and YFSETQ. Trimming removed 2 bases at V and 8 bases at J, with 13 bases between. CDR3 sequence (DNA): TGCGCCAGCAGCTTCACCATCGAACAAGAAAAACTGTTTTTT. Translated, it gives CASSFTIEQEKLFF.

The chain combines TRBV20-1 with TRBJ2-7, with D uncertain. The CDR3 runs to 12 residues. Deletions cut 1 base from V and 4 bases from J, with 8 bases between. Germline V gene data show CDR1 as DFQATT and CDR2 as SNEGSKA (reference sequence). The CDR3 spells CSARVDAYEQYF. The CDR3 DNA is TGCAGTGCTAGAGTCGATGCATACGAGCAGTACTTC.

CDR3 DNA: TGCAGTGCTCCTAGCGGGATGGTTTACAATGAGCAGTTCTTC. Its protein is CSAPSGMVYNEQFF. The chain employs TRBV20-1 and TRBJ2-1, with 9 bases that match TRBD2. The CDR3 totals 14 residues. Germline values: CDR1 DFQATT, CDR2 SNEGSKA (reference sequence). The V and J ends lost 5 bases and 4 bases, in that order; junction bases with no gene match: 6.

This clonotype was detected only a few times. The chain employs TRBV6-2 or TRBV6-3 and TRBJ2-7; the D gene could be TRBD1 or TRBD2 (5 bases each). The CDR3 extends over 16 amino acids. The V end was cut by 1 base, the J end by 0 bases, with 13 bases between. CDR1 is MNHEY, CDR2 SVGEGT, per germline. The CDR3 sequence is CASSYLLGRSSYEQYF. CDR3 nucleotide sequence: TGTGCCAGCAGTTACTTACTGGGACGTTCCTCCTACGAGCAGTACTTC.

Here the CDR3 DNA reads TGCAGCGTTGTAAATAACAACGGGAACACTGAAGCTTTCTTT. The encoded protein is CSVVNNNGNTEAFF. This chain joins TRBV29-1 and TRBJ1-1; D unresolved. The germline gives CDR1 SQVTM, CDR2 ANQGSEA. This CDR3 spans 14 amino acids. Trimming shortened V by 4 bases and J by 1 base, and 13 bases separated the two germline ends.